A selection of T cell receptor beta chains follows, all from one sample in a study of OX40 agonist ivuxolimab in advanced cancers. Profiled with immunoSEQ multiplex PCR; TCRdb holds only in-frame clones, not every one. The table has approximately 110,000 clones, around 92% seen once. Sequencing used CD4+ or CD8+ T cells sorted from blood, obtained in a trial of the OX40 agonist ivuxolimab. The receptors here all came from an adult with an advanced solid tumor such as melanoma, head and neck, liver or kidney cancer. Both conserved end residues are part of each CDR3. A D gene is named only where the DNA matches it firmly. Clone size is given for some rows only: seen once, a few or many times, or a class if the clone is expanded.

clone_size,j_call,v_call,d_call,cdr3_aa,cdr3_nt
once,TRBJ2-7,TRBV9,TRBD2,CASSVESSGRGEQYF,TGTGCCAGCAGCGTAGAGTCTAGCGGGAGAGGTGAGCAGTACTTC
NA,TRBJ1-6,TRBV4-2,TRBD1,CASAPPGQRNSPLHF,TGTGCCAGCGCTCCGCCGGGACAGAGGAATTCACCCCTCCACTTT
NA,TRBJ2-3,TRBV12-5,NA,CASGNRDADTQYF,TGTGCTAGTGGCAACAGGGACGCAGATACGCAGTATTTT
NA,TRBJ1-3,TRBV7-2,NA,CASSPRARNTIYF,TGTGCCAGCAGCCCACGGGCCCGGAACACCATATATTTT
NA,TRBJ2-3,TRBV5-1,NA,CASSYGGQGRADTQYF,TGCGCCAGCAGCTATGGGGGGCAGGGCAGGGCAGATACGCAGTATTTT
NA,TRBJ2-1,TRBV12-5,TRBD2,CASGLLQGSGRFYNEQFF,TGTGCTAGTGGTTTGCTCCAAGGGAGCGGGAGATTCTACAATGAGCAGTTCTTC
once,TRBJ1-5,TRBV6-1,NA,CASSGGSKPQHF,TGTGCCAGCAGTGGAGGGTCGAAGCCCCAGCATTTT
NA,TRBJ1-3,TRBV5-1,NA,CASSTGTAGNTIYF,TGCGCCAGCAGTACGGGTACCGCTGGAAACACCATATATTTT
NA,TRBJ1-1,TRBV28,NA,CASITLGQWAEAFF,TGTGCCAGCATCACATTGGGGCAGTGGGCTGAAGCTTTCTTT
NA,TRBJ2-7,TRBV7-8,NA,CASSPSSSSYEQYF,TGTGCCAGCAGCCCTTCGTCCTCATCCTACGAGCAGTACTTC
once,TRBJ1-5,TRBV7-3,NA,CASSLNRGQPQHF,TGTGCCAGCAGCTTAAACCGAGGGCAGCCCCAGCATTTT
NA,TRBJ2-6,TRBV5-6,NA,CASRAGPGANVLTF,TGTGCCAGCAGAGCAGGGCCTGGGGCCAACGTCCTGACTTTC
few,TRBJ1-2,TRBV19,NA,CASSRQPYGYTF,TGTGCCAGTAGTCGACAGCCCTATGGCTACACCTTC
NA,TRBJ2-7,TRBV7-2,NA,CASSLGTPPLYEQYF,TGTGCCAGCAGCTTGGGCACCCCCCCCCTCTACGAGCAGTACTTC
NA,TRBJ2-5,TRBV10-3,TRBD2,CAISYGLAGGETQYF,TGTGCCATCAGTTACGGACTAGCGGGAGGGGAGACCCAGTACTTC
NA,TRBJ1-2,TRBV6-5,TRBD1,CASSRGQDYGYTF,TGTGCCAGCAGTCGGGGACAGGACTATGGCTACACCTTC
NA,TRBJ2-1,TRBV7-3,TRBD1,CASSLTTGDRDEQFF,TGTGCCAGCAGCTTGACTACTGGGGACAGGGATGAGCAGTTCTTC
NA,TRBJ1-6,TRBV11-2,NA,CASSLVTNSPLHF,TGTGCCAGCAGCTTAGTTACTAATTCACCCCTCCACTTT
NA,TRBJ2-1,TRBV27,NA,CASSSSPVMINEQFF,TGTGCCAGCAGTTCATCCCCAGTTATGATTAATGAGCAGTTCTTC
NA,TRBJ1-3,TRBV6-1,NA,CASSETGRGNTIYF,TGTGCCAGCAGTGAAACTGGGAGGGGAAACACCATATATTTT
NA,TRBJ1-4,TRBV6-1,TRBD1,CASMDRGLINEKLFF,TGTGCCAGCATGGACAGGGGGCTCATTAATGAAAAACTGTTTTTT
NA,TRBJ2-7,TRBV6-1,NA,CASNERVRYEQYF,TGTGCCAGCAATGAGAGGGTACGCTACGAGCAGTACTTC
NA,TRBJ1-2,TRBV28,NA,CASSRSGNYGYTF,TGTGCCAGCAGTCGGTCGGGAAACTATGGCTACACCTTC
NA,TRBJ2-7,TRBV19,TRBD2,CASMGTSGPYEQYF,TGTGCCAGTATGGGGACTAGCGGACCCTACGAGCAGTACTTC
NA,TRBJ2-2,TRBV7-3,NA,CASSLNSAANTGELFF,TGTGCCAGCAGCTTAAATTCTGCGGCTAACACCGGGGAGCTGTTTTTT
once,TRBJ1-1,TRBV11-2,NA,CASSYGTVNTEAFF,TGTGCCAGCAGCTACGGGACGGTTAACACTGAAGCTTTCTTT
NA,TRBJ2-7,TRBV28,TRBD1,CASSDTGTGVWEQYF,TGTGCCAGCAGCGACACCGGGACAGGGGTCTGGGAGCAGTACTTC
NA,TRBJ1-5,TRBV19,NA,CASSIEGVTGNQPQHF,TGTGCCAGTAGTATAGAAGGGGTAACGGGCAATCAGCCCCAGCATTTT
NA,TRBJ2-7,TRBV7-2,TRBD1,CASSSSGTGGYEQYF,TGTGCCAGCAGCTCATCCGGGACAGGGGGGTACGAGCAGTACTTC
NA,TRBJ2-1,TRBV5-4,NA,CASSFVARNNEQFF,TGTGCCAGCAGCTTTGTTGCTAGGAACAATGAGCAGTTCTTC
NA,TRBJ2-5,TRBV9,NA,CASSVGADPYLETQYF,TGTGCCAGCAGCGTAGGGGCAGATCCTTACTTAGAGACCCAGTACTTC
NA,TRBJ1-3,TRBV11-2,NA,CASSHPSGSTGNTIYF,TGTGCCAGCAGCCACCCCTCAGGGTCCACTGGAAACACCATATATTTT
NA,TRBJ2-2,TRBV2,TRBD2,CASSEIVGGSTGELFF,TGTGCCAGCAGTGAAATTGTGGGAGGGAGCACCGGGGAGCTGTTTTTT
NA,TRBJ2-5,TRBV21-1,NA,CASNGTGSAGEPKRQETQYF,TGTGCCAGCAATGGGACAGGGTCAGCGGGAGAGCCTAAACGACAAGAGACCCAGTACTTC
NA,TRBJ1-5,TRBV6-1,TRBD1,CASSGTGGAQPQHF,TGTGCCAGCAGTGGAACAGGGGGCGCACAGCCCCAGCATTTT
NA,TRBJ1-1,TRBV28,NA,CASSLTSPTEAFF,TGTGCCAGCAGTTTAACTAGCCCCACTGAAGCTTTCTTT
NA,TRBJ2-2,TRBV2,TRBD2,CASSSAGLAGGVGELFF,TGTGCCAGCAGCTCCGCCGGACTAGCGGGAGGTGTCGGGGAGCTGTTTTTT
once,TRBJ1-1,TRBV19,NA,CASSRQDTEAFF,TGTGCCAGTAGCCGACAGGACACTGAAGCTTTCTTT
NA,TRBJ2-3,TRBV19,NA,CASSGQGADTQYF,TGTGCCAGTAGTGGCCAGGGTGCAGATACGCAGTATTTT
NA,TRBJ2-1,TRBV29-1,TRBD2,CSVEGGSSYNEQFF,TGCAGCGTGGAAGGCGGGAGCTCCTACAATGAGCAGTTCTTC
NA,TRBJ1-2,TRBV30,TRBD1,CAWSRPGTGAAEKTF,TGTGCCTGGAGTCGTCCCGGGACAGGGGCCGCTGAGAAAACCTTC
NA,TRBJ1-2,TRBV7-3,NA,CASSQAAGNYGYTF,TGTGCCAGCAGCCAAGCGGCAGGGAACTATGGCTACACCTTC
NA,TRBJ1-1,TRBV6-5,TRBD1,CASSYSGQGSTEAFF,TGTGCCAGCAGTTACTCGGGACAGGGATCCACTGAAGCTTTCTTT
NA,TRBJ2-7,TRBV28,TRBD1,CASSPLTGGTYEQYF,TGTGCCAGCAGTCCGCTGACAGGGGGTACCTACGAGCAGTACTTC
NA,TRBJ2-7,TRBV7-9,TRBD2,CASTSGRSYEQYF,TGTGCCAGCACTAGCGGGAGGTCTTACGAGCAGTACTTC
NA,TRBJ1-5,TRBV28,NA,CASGGGNQPQHF,TGTGCCAGCGGGGGAGGCAATCAGCCCCAGCATTTT
NA,TRBJ2-7,TRBV28,TRBD1,CASSSRDRATYEQYF,TGTGCCAGCAGTTCCCGGGACAGGGCTACCTACGAGCAGTACTTC
once,TRBJ2-1,TRBV19,TRBD2,CASRIPGTSGYIEQFF,TGTGCCAGTAGAATACCCGGGACTAGCGGGTACATTGAGCAGTTCTTC
few,TRBJ1-2,TRBV7-2,NA,CASSLQWQNYGYTF,TGTGCCAGCAGCCTTCAATGGCAGAACTATGGCTACACCTTC
once,TRBJ1-2,TRBV5-1,NA,CASSSETGARYGYTF,TGCGCCAGCAGCTCCGAAACCGGGGCACGATATGGCTACACCTTC
NA,TRBJ1-2,TRBV9,NA,CASSSGSRGNYGYTF,TGTGCCAGCAGCTCCGGGTCGCGGGGCAACTATGGCTACACCTTC
NA,TRBJ2-5,TRBV5-1,NA,CASSLARETQYF,TGCGCCAGCAGCTTGGCGAGGGAGACCCAGTACTTC
NA,TRBJ1-1,TRBV18,NA,CASSPADSSTEAFF,TGTGCCAGCTCACCAGCGGACAGCAGCACTGAAGCTTTCTTT
NA,TRBJ2-7,TRBV5-4,TRBD2,CASSLRLAGGQYF,TGTGCCAGCAGCTTGAGGTTAGCGGGAGGGCAGTACTTC
NA,TRBJ2-4,TRBV9,NA,CASSVGGSGNIQYF,TGTGCCAGCAGCGTAGGTGGGTCAGGAAACATTCAGTACTTC